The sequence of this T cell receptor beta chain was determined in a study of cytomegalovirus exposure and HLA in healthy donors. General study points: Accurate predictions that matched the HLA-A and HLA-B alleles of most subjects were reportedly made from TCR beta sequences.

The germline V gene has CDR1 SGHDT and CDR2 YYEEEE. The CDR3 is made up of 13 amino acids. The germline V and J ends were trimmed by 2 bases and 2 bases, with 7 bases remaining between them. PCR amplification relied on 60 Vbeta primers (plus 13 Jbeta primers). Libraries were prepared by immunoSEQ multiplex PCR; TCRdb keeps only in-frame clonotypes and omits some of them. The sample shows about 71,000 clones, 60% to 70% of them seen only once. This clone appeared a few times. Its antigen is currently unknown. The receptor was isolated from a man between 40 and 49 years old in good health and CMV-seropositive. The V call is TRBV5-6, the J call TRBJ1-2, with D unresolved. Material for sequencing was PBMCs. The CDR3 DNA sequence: TGTGCCAGCAGCTTCCGGGAGAACTATGGCTACACCTTC. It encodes CASSFRENYGYTF.